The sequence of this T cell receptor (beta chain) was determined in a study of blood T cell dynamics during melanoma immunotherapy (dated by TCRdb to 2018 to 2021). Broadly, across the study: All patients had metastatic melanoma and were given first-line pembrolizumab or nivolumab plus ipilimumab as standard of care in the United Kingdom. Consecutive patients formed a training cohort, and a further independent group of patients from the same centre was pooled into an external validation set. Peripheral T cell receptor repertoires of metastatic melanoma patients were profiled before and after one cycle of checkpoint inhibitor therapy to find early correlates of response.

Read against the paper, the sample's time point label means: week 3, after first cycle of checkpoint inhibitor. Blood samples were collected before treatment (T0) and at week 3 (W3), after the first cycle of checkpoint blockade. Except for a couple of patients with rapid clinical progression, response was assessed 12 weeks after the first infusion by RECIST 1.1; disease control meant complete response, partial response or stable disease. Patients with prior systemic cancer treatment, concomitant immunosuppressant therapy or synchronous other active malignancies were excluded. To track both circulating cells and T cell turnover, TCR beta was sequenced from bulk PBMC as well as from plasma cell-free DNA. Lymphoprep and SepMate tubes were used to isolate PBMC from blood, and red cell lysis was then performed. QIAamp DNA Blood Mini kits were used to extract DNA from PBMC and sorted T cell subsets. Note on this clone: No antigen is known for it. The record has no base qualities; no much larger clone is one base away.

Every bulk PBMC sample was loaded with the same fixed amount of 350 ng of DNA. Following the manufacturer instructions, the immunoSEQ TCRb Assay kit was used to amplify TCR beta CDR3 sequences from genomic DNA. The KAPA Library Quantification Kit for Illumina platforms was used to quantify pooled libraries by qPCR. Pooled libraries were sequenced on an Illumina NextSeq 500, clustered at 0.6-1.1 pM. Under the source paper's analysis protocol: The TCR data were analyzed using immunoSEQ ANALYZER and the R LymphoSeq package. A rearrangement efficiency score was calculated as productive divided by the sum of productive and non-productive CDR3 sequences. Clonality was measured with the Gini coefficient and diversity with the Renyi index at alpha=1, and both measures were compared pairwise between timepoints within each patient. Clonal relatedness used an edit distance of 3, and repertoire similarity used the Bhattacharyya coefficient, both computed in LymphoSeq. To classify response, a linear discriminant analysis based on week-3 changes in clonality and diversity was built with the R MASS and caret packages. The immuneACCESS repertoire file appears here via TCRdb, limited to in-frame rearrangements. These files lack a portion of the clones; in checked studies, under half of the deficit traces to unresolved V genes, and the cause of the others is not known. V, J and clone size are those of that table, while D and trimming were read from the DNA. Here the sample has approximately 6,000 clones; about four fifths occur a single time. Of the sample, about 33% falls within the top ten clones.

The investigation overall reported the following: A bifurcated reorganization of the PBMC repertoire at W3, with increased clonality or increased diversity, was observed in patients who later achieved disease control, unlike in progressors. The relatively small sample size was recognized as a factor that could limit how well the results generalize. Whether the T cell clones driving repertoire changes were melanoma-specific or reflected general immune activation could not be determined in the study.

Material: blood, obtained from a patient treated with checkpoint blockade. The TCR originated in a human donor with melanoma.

CDR3 sequence: CASAVWHPSYEQYF. The sequenced DNA: TGCGCCAGCGCCGTTTGGCACCCCTCCTACGAGCAGTACTTC. Recombination connected TRBV5-1 to TRBJ2-7, with the D segment identity uncertain. The germline V gene encodes CDR1 SGHRS and CDR2 YFSETQ. Including the terminal cysteine and phenylalanine, the CDR3 comprises 14 residues. Here the CDR3 DNA is all that survives: 42 bases in frame from base 1. Relative to germline, V is 7 bases shorter and J is 0 bases shorter, with 14 bases between their ends.